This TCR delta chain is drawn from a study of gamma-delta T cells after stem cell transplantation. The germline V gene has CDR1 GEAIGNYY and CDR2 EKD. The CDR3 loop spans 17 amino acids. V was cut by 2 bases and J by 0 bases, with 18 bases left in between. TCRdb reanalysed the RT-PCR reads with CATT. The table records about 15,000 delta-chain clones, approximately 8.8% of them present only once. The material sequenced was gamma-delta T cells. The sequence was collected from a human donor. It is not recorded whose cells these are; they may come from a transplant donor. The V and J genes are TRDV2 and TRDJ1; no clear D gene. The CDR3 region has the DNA TGTGCCTGTGACAAGCTGGTGGAGGGAGTCTACACCGATAAACTCATCTTT. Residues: CACDKLVEGVYTDKLIF.